The 23 T cell receptor beta chains in this list originate from one sample, sequenced in a study of blood T cell repertoires in COVID-19. The protocol was immunoSEQ multiplex PCR, while the TCRdb copy is restricted to in-frame clones and leaves out a portion. The table includes some 150,000 clones, over 60% detected once. The sample consisted of peripheral blood. The receptor source for this set is a woman between 50 and 59 years old with active or convalescent COVID-19.

This chain connects TRBV4-3 to TRBJ1-6; 8 bases fit TRBD1. V gave up 1 base and J gave up 7 bases; unmatched junction bases: 3. This CDR3 has 15 amino acids. CDR1 is LGHNA, CDR2 YSLEER, per germline. In DNA form, the CDR3 reads TGCGCCAGCAGCCAAGGTACAGGGGGGAATTCACCCCTCCACTTT. Translating it yields CASSQGTGGNSPLHF.

This clone was picked up one time. The V call is TRBV18, the J call TRBJ1-3, with TRBD1 matching over 10 bases. With V trimmed by 6 bases and J by 7 bases, 6 bases remained unmatched. Germline V CDR1 and CDR2: KGHSH, LQKENI. The CDR3 sequence is 14 residues long. CDR3 amino acids: CASSAGQGTNTIYF. In DNA, the CDR3 is TGTGCCAGCTCGGCGGGACAGGGGACCAACACCATATATTTT.

The genes are TRBV6-2 or TRBV6-3 and TRBJ2-1; 7 bases agree with TRBD2. The CDR3 totals 15 residues. J was trimmed by 4 bases and V by 5 bases; bases with no gene match: 8. Looked up from germline, CDR1 is MNHEY and CDR2 is SVGEGT. CDR3 amino acids: CASSLLASGYNEQFF. The CDR3 DNA follows: TGTGCCAGCAGTCTACTGGCTAGCGGATACAATGAGCAGTTCTTC.

CDR3 in amino acids: CATSRTITQGSTNEKLFF. DNA of the CDR3: TGTGCCACCAGCAGAACTATTACCCAGGGGAGCACTAATGAAAAACTGTTTTTT. The chain employs TRBV15 and TRBJ1-4; D possibly corresponds to TRBD1 (6 bases). The CDR3 runs 18 residues. The germline V and J ends were trimmed by 2 bases and 2 bases, with 18 bases remaining between them. The germline V gene encodes CDR1 LNHNV and CDR2 YYDKDF (reference sequence).

This chain links TRBV27 with TRBJ1-1; TRBD1 might be the D (6 bases). This CDR3 is built from 14 residues. The V end lost 2 bases, the J end lost 2 bases, and 9 bases lay between the germline ends. CDR1 and CDR2 (germline): MNHEY, SMNVEV (reference sequence). The CDR3 sequence is CASSLGGFNTEAFF. The CDR3 coding sequence is TGTGCCAGCAGTTTAGGGGGCTTCAACACTGAAGCTTTCTTT.

V usage is TRBV29-1 and J usage is TRBJ2-7; 9 bases are a match to TRBD1. The trim removed 7 bases at V and 5 bases at J, leaving 6 bases unmatched. The germline gives CDR1 SQVTM, CDR2 ANQGSEA. This CDR3 has 12 amino acids. For the CDR3, the DNA is TGCAGCGCAACAGGGGGCCGCAACGAGCAGTACTTC. Amino acids: CSATGGRNEQYF.

The V gene is TRBV18, the J gene TRBJ2-7; 8 positions match TRBD1. The V segment lost 3 bases and the J segment 3 bases; nucleotides outside the gene matches: 4. This CDR3 comprises 14 residues. Germline lookup yields CDR1 KGHSH and CDR2 LQKENI. The CDR3 nucleotides read TGTGCCAGCTCACCCGGGACAGGCGTCTACGAGCAGTACTTC. Its translation is CASSPGTGVYEQYF. The variable domain in full, completed from reference TRBV18 and TRBJ2-7, reads NAGVMQNPRHLVRRRGQEARLRCSPMKGHSHVYWYRQLPEEGLKFMVYLQKENIIDESGMPKERFSAEFPKEGPSILRIQQVVRGDSAAYFCASSPGTGVYEQYFGPGTRLTVT.

This rearrangement joins TRBV6-5 to TRBJ1-3, with D tentatively TRBD1 (5 bases). CDR1 and CDR2 from the germline V gene are MNHEY and SVGAGI. V dropped 8 bases and J dropped 2 bases, with 13 bases sitting between them. This CDR3 is 14 amino acids long. The CDR3 reads CASRGGKAGNTIYF. In DNA, the CDR3 is TGTGCCAGCCGGGGGGGGAAGGCTGGAAACACCATATATTTT.

The chain carries TRBV12-3 or TRBV12-4 and TRBJ2-5; no reliable D call. The CDR3 is 13 amino acids. Trimming stripped 3 bases from V and 4 bases from J, with 9 bases between. CDR3 loop: CASSFVLIETQYF. CDR3 in DNA: TGTGCCAGCAGTTTTGTTCTAATAGAGACCCAGTACTTC.

This clone has more than one count but fewer than ten. The genes are TRBV3-1 (or the pseudogene TRBV3-2) and TRBJ1-1; maybe TRBD1 (5 bases). CDR1 LGHDT and CDR2 YNNKEL come from the germline V gene (reference sequence). Trimming removed 4 bases from V and 0 bases from J, with 18 bases in between. The CDR3 is made up of 17 amino acids. The CDR3 nucleotides are TGTGCCAGCAGCCCCTTCGGCAGGGATAGTATGAACACTGAAGCTTTCTTT. Protein: CASSPFGRDSMNTEAFF.

The chain joins TRBV7-9 to TRBJ1-2; D is perhaps TRBD1 (5 bases). The CDR3 totals 13 residues. Germline V gene sequence: CDR1 SEHNR, CDR2 FQNEAQ (reference sequence). Trimming took off 1 base at V and 3 bases at J, with 6 bases between the two ends. CDR3 bases: TGTGCCAGCAGCTTAGGACAGCACTATGGCTACACCTTC. Amino acid sequence: CASSLGQHYGYTF.

The chain links TRBV29-1 to TRBJ1-1; a weak D match, TRBD1 (6 bases). Trimming removed 4 bases at V and 5 bases at J, with 14 bases between. The CDR3 extends over 13 amino acids. Per the germline V gene, CDR1 is SQVTM and CDR2 is ANQGSEA. The CDR3 protein is CSVGHRAETEAFF. In DNA form, the CDR3 reads TGCAGCGTTGGGCACAGGGCTGAGACTGAAGCTTTCTTT.

The chain joins TRBV11-2 to TRBJ2-3, with 11 bases fitting TRBD2. The V segment lost 1 base and the J segment 4 bases; nucleotides outside the gene matches: 4. The CDR3 covers 16 residues. Germline V gene lookup returns CDR1 SGHAT and CDR2 FQNNGV. As DNA, the CDR3 is TGTGCCAGCAGCTTAGGGGCTAGCGGGAGGCCAGATACGCAGTATTTT. It translates to CASSLGASGRPDTQYF.

The rearrangement uses TRBV2 and TRBJ2-7, with TRBD1 matching 9 bases. The germline V gene has CDR1 SNHLY and CDR2 FYNNEI. The length of the CDR3 is 15 residues. Trimming cost V 6 bases and J 3 bases; bases outside gene matches: 9. The CDR3: CASSPAGTGNYEQYF. The CDR3 nucleotides are TGTGCCAGCAGCCCCGCCGGGACAGGGAACTACGAGCAGTACTTC.

The genes are TRBV19 and TRBJ2-3; 7 bases match TRBD2. The CDR3 runs to 14 residues. V was clipped by 10 bases and J by 0 bases; unmatched bases: 7. CDR1 is LNHDA, CDR2 SQIVND, per germline (reference sequence). The DNA for the CDR3 is TGTGCCACATCTAGCGGACGAAGCACAGATACGCAGTATTTT. Its protein is CATSSGRSTDTQYF.

This clone has more than one count but fewer than ten. This chain links TRBV9 with TRBJ1-1, with 7 bases aligning to TRBD1. CDR1 and CDR2 (germline): SGDLS, YYNGEE. V trimming: 3 bases; J trimming: 1 base; junction bases outside the gene matches: 6. The length of the CDR3 is 15 residues. CDR3 loop: CASSGPGTANTEAFF. The CDR3, as DNA: TGTGCCAGCAGCGGACCCGGGACAGCGAACACTGAAGCTTTCTTT.

The chain uses TRBV2 and TRBJ2-1; the match to TRBD2 covers 7 bases. The germline V gene has CDR1 SNHLY and CDR2 FYNNEI. V lost 6 bases, J lost 3 bases, and 8 bases stayed unmatched. CDR3 length equals 15 residues. CDR3 sequence reads: CASSASGLSYNEQFF. The CDR3 coding sequence is TGTGCCAGCAGCGCCTCGGGACTAAGCTACAATGAGCAGTTCTTC. Full variable domain (outside the CDR3, taken from reference TRBV2 and TRBJ2-1): EPEVTQTPSHQVTQMGQEVILRCVPISNHLYFYWYRQILGQKVEFLVSFYNNEISEKSEIFDDQFSVERPDGSNFTLKIRSTKLEDSAMYFCASSASGLSYNEQFFGPGTRLTVL.

The gene calls are TRBV6-2 or TRBV6-3 and TRBJ2-7, with 10 bases identical to TRBD2. Germline V lookup: CDR1 MNHEY, CDR2 SVGEGT. Unmatched junction bases numbered 6, after V lost 4 bases and J lost 3 bases. This CDR3 contains 15 residues. CDR3 loop: CASSFQLAGVYEQYF. CDR3 sequence (DNA): TGTGCCAGCAGTTTCCAGCTAGCGGGAGTCTACGAGCAGTACTTC.

The chain couples TRBV7-2 to TRBJ2-2; the match to TRBD1 covers 8 bases. The CDR3 contains 15 residues. The V segment lost 5 bases and the J segment 5 bases; nucleotides outside the gene matches: 7. The germline CDR1 and CDR2 sequences are SGHTA and FQGNSA. The CDR3 loop reads CASSTGQGQTGELFF. The CDR3, as DNA: TGTGCCAGCAGCACTGGACAGGGACAAACCGGGGAGCTGTTTTTT.

The chain has TRBV7-9 and TRBJ1-4; TRBD1 agrees at 8 bases. Germline V gives CDR1 SEHNR, CDR2 FQNEAQ (reference sequence). This CDR3 contains 15 residues. After removal of 5 bases from V and 4 bases from J, the junction contained 6 bases not matched to a gene. The CDR3 DNA follows: TGTGCCAGCAGCCCCGGGACAGGAGTTAATGAAAAACTGTTTTTT. Translation gives CASSPGTGVNEKLFF.

This rearrangement joins TRBV7-2 to TRBJ2-3, with TRBD1 identical over 8 bases. Per the germline V gene, CDR1 is SGHTA and CDR2 is FQGNSA. Trimming took 1 base from V and 3 from J; bases not matched to a gene: 9. This CDR3 region has 17 residues. The CDR3 loop is CASSLVQGAYVTDTQYF. The CDR3 DNA reads TGTGCCAGCAGCTTAGTCCAGGGGGCATACGTGACAGATACGCAGTATTTT.

The rearrangement joins TRBV7-9 to TRBJ2-7; D unclear. Germline CDR1 SEHNR, CDR2 FQNEAQ (reference sequence). The CDR3 contains 13 residues. Trimming took off 8 bases at V and 0 bases at J, with 11 bases between the two ends. In nucleotides, the CDR3 is TGTGCCAGCGCGTCCGTCTACTCCTACGAGCAGTACTTC. The encoded protein is CASASVYSYEQYF.

The V and J genes are TRBV6-1 and TRBJ1-2, with unresolved D. This CDR3 has 14 amino acids. V lost 3 bases and J 1 base, leaving 9 bases between the germline ends. The germline V gene encodes CDR1 MNHNS and CDR2 SASEGT. CDR3 sequence reads: CASSEMWLNYGYTF. CDR3 DNA: TGTGCCAGCAGTGAGATGTGGCTTAACTATGGCTACACCTTC.